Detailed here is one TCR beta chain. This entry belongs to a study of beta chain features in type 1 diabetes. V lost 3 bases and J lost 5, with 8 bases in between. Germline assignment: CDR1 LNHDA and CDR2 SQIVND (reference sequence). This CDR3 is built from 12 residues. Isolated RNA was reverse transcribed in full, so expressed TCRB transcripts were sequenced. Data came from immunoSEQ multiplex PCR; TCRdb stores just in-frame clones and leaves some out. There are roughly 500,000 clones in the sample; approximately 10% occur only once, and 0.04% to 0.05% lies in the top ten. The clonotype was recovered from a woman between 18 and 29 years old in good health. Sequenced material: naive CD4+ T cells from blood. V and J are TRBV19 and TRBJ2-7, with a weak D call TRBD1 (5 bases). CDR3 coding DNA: TGTGCCAGTAGTATCGCAGGGAACGAGCAGTACGTC. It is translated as CASSIAGNEQYV.